These 6 T cell receptor beta chains originate from one sample sequenced in a study of OX40 agonist ivuxolimab in advanced cancers. The repertoire was sequenced with immunoSEQ multiplex PCR; TCRdb's copy has only in-frame clones and lacks some. The sample includes about 130,000 clones, just over 90% of them seen just once. Sequenced here: CD4+ or CD8+ T cells sorted from blood, sampled in a trial of the OX40 agonist ivuxolimab. These receptors were collected from an adult with an advanced solid tumor such as melanoma, head and neck, liver or kidney cancer.

This rearrangement joins TRBV18 to TRBJ2-5; 9 bases fit TRBD1. The CDR3 has 14 residues. Germline V lookup: CDR1 KGHSH, CDR2 LQKENI. V shed 9 bases and J 5 bases; nucleotides not matched to a gene: 10. CDR3 nucleotide sequence: TGTGCCAGTCGGGACAGGGCTGGTGGGGAGACCCAGTACTTC. Translation: CASRDRAGGETQYF.

V is TRBV15 and J is TRBJ1-3, with TRBD1 as a possible D gene (5 bases). The CDR3 runs 14 residues. CDR1 LNHNV and CDR2 YYDKDF come from the germline V gene (reference sequence). V was trimmed by 5 bases and J by 0 bases, leaving 8 bases between them. The CDR3 region is CATSPRGSGNTIYF. The CDR3 nucleotides read TGTGCCACCAGCCCAAGGGGCTCTGGAAACACCATATATTTT.

V usage is TRBV5-4 and J usage is TRBJ2-1; 13 bases agree with TRBD2. The CDR3 consists of 17 residues. Germline-derived CDR1 and CDR2 are SGHNT and YYREEE (reference sequence). V lost 4 bases and J lost 9; bases outside the gene matches: 13. The CDR3 here is CASSPWAGTSGVGEQFF. In DNA form, the CDR3 reads TGTGCCAGCAGCCCCTGGGCCGGGACTAGCGGGGTCGGTGAGCAGTTCTTC.

The CDR3 sequence is CASSVDYANRAFF. Here the CDR3 DNA reads TGTGCCAGCAGCGTAGATTATGCTAATAGGGCTTTCTTT. J is TRBJ1-1 and V is TRBV9; D unclear. V was shortened by 0 bases and J by 11 bases, with 14 bases between the two germline ends. Germline V gene lookup returns CDR1 SGDLS and CDR2 YYNGEE. The length of the CDR3 is 13 residues. Using reference TRBV9 and TRBJ1-1 for the parts outside the CDR3, the full variable domain is DSGVTQTPKHLITATGQRVTLRCSPRSGDLSVYWYQQSLDQGLQFLIQYYNGEERAKGNILERFSAQQFPDLHSELNLSSLELGDSALYFCASSVDYANRAFFGQGTRLTVV.

This rearrangement joins TRBV7-2 to TRBJ1-2, with no clear D. The CDR3 loop spans 14 amino acids. Trimming took off 5 bases at V and 5 bases at J, with 15 bases between the two ends. CDR1 and CDR2 from the germline V gene are SGHTA and FQGNSA. This CDR3 is CASSPAGRGYGYTF. The CDR3 coding sequence is TGTGCCAGCAGCCCCGCCGGGCGAGGATATGGCTACACCTTC.

The V gene is TRBV7-9, the J gene TRBJ2-5, with 7 bases matching TRBD1. TRBJ2-7 explains the end of the DNA better; the J call may be wrong. The CDR3 length is 14 residues. Germline V CDR1 and CDR2: SEHNR, FQNEAQ (reference sequence). The DNA for the CDR3 is TGTGCCAGCAGCTTATGGACAGGTTCCTACGAGCAGTACTTC. This translates into CASSLWTGSYEQYF.